The present TCR beta chain was sequenced within a study of T cells after yellow fever vaccination (dated by TCRdb to between 2018 and 2021). Broadly, across the study: The SMART-Seq v4 Ultra Low Input RNA kit was used to prepare libraries from fractions with low cell numbers. Blood samples were taken at several timepoints before and after primary and secondary immunization, and bulk PBMC replicates and cell subsets were isolated. To follow T-cell clones before and after both primary and booster YFV17D yellow fever vaccination, bulk TCR alpha and beta repertoires underwent longitudinal sequencing. Two healthy male donors, one aged 18 to 30 and one aged 30 to 40 years, were included in the cohort.

This clonotype was detected many times. Its antigen is currently not known. The input lacks base qualities; no much larger clone sits a single base away. Results and caveats for the whole study, not just this receptor: Only a couple of donors were included in the study, so the extent to which the findings can be generalized is limited. A small fraction of clonotypes appeared in both the CD4 and CD8 compartments, likely as a result of convergent recombination. Because abundant contaminating clonotypes from the bulk population could be contained in FACS-sorted repertoires, computational filtering was required. After the booster, most clones that had expanded after primary vaccination were detected again (nearly 98% of CD4 and over 75% of CD8), suggesting broad maintenance of memory. Compared with the primary T-cell response, the secondary T-cell response was faster but weaker, reaching its peak on day 5 rather than on day 15.

TCRdb records Illumina NovaSeq 6000 as the sequencer. TCR cDNA was made using 5'RACE template switching, a step that added a universal primer site and unique molecular identifiers. cDNA synthesis was primed from both the TCR alpha and TCR beta constant segments. Two PCR steps were used to amplify libraries, with sample barcodes and sequencing adapters being added in the second step. Sequencing of libraries was performed on Illumina HiSeq 2500 (2x100 bp) or NovaSeq (2x150 bp). As for how the authors treated the data: Reads were demultiplexed and collapsed into UMI consensus sequences with MIGEC, and V(D)J alignment was performed with MiXCR. Using edgeR on replicate PBMC samples, clonotypes were called vaccine-responding if FDR was below 0.01 and the log2 fold change was above 5 up to day 15. Bulk clonotypes were assigned CD4 or CD8 identity according to which sequenced CD4 or CD8 repertoire held them at higher abundance. Using fastp trimming at Q25 and MiXCR clonotype assembly, TCRdb reanalyzed the public sequencing data and kept in-frame beta chains. Each CDR3 protein gets just one entry, which takes the most common genes and DNA from the rows behind it. The V and J calls were determined by TCRdb, not by the authors. The sample has about 320,000 distinct CDR3 sequences on record, around 4.3% of them singletons. Roughly a fifth of the sample belongs to the ten largest clones.

In the paper's terms, the treatment or condition label means: live attenuated yellow fever vaccine strain. Two biological replicates of bulk PBMCs were collected at each blood-draw timepoint. PBMCs were isolated from peripheral blood using a standard Ficoll-Paque protocol. RNA was extracted with TriZol from bulk PBMCs, CD4 and CD8 fractions, and dextramer-positive and dextramer-negative fractions. The CDR3 covers 15 residues, taking in both the cysteine and the phenylalanine. CDR3 DNA only is kept here, 45 bases in frame from base 1. The germline V gene specifies SGHTA as CDR1 and FQGTGA as CDR2. Here V drops 3 bases and J drops 2 bases, and the junction holds 4 bases not matched to any gene.

This specimen consisted of PBMCs, obtained 15 days after the yellow fever booster vaccination. The clonotype was recovered from a man younger than 30 who received the YFV17D yellow fever vaccine. Recombination connected TRBV7-3 to TRBJ2-5, with 9 bases matching TRBD1. At the DNA level, the sequence is TGTGCCAGCAGCTTGACGGGGACAGGGCAAGAGACCCAGTACTTC. It translates as CASSLTGTGQETQYF.